A selection of T cell receptor beta chains follows, all from one sample in a study of cytotoxic CD8 clonotypes in ibrutinib-treated CLL. Sequencing was performed with immunoSEQ multiplex PCR; in TCRdb, only in-frame clones are kept and a portion is missing. The sample includes around 70,000 clones, less than 90% seen only once; the top ten take 35% to 45%. The sample here was PBMCs, taken after 24 months of ibrutinib treatment. The source is a human donor with chronic lymphocytic leukemia. CDR3s include the opening cysteine and the closing phenylalanine or tryptophan. A D gene is named only where the DNA matches it firmly. Size tells how often a clone was seen (once, few, many) or the class of an expanded clone, and some rows leave it out.

TRBJ2-7	-	TRBV9	few	15	TGTGCCAGCAGCGTAGCCCCGGAAGCTATCTACGAGCAGTACTTC	CASSVAPEAIYEQYF
TRBJ1-5	-	TRBV28	-	14	TGTGCCAGCAGTTTTCTCGCGGGCAATCAGCCCCAGCATTTT	CASSFLAGNQPQHF
TRBJ2-1	-	TRBV5-5	-	15	TGTGCCAGCAGCCTATACGGGGGGCTGTACAATGAGCAGTTCTTC	CASSLYGGLYNEQFF
TRBJ2-5	-	TRBV6-1	-	13	TGTGCCAGCAGCCTCTCACTGGGAGGGACCCAGTACTTC	CASSLSLGGTQYF
TRBJ2-3	-	TRBV7-9	-	14	TGTGCCAGCAGCTTCATCCTAAGCACAGATACGCAGTATTTT	CASSFILSTDTQYF
TRBJ2-1	-	TRBV20-1	-	11	TGCAGTGCTACGGATGACAATGAGCAGTTCTTC	CSATDDNEQFF
TRBJ2-1	TRBD2	TRBV2	-	15	TGTGCCAGCAGTGGGGGGACTAGCGGTGCCTGGGAGCAGTTCTTC	CASSGGTSGAWEQFF
TRBJ1-1	-	TRBV7-3	-	16	TGTGCCAGCAGTATCCTGCCCTCACAGGGAAGCACTGAAGCTTTCTTT	CASSILPSQGSTEAFF
TRBJ2-7	-	TRBV19	-	14	TGTGCCAGTGTTCCTGGGACTCCGCCCTACGAGCAGTACTTC	CASVPGTPPYEQYF
TRBJ2-3	-	TRBV9	-	12	TGTGCCAGCAGCCCTAGATCAGATACGCAGTATTTT	CASSPRSDTQYF
TRBJ2-7	TRBD1	TRBV29-1	-	15	TGCAGCGCCAGCCAAACAGGGGTAGGCTCCTACGAGCAGTACTTC	CSASQTGVGSYEQYF
TRBJ1-2	-	TRBV30	-	17	TGTGCCTGGACTGCTTGGGACCCACAGTTAGCTAACTATGGCTACACCTTC	CAWTAWDPQLANYGYTF
TRBJ2-6	-	TRBV5-8	-	17	TGTGCCAGCAGCTTACCCGACGGAAGCTCTGGGGCCAACGTCCTGACTTTC	CASSLPDGSSGANVLTF
TRBJ1-1	TRBD1	TRBV29-1	-	12	TGCAGCGTTGATCGACAGGGGGCCGCAGCTTTCTTT	CSVDRQGAAAFF
TRBJ2-7	TRBD1	TRBV7-9	once	18	TGTGCCAGCAGCCGCGGGACAGGGGGTAGGGGCGGCACCTACGAGCAGTACTTC	CASSRGTGGRGGTYEQYF
TRBJ2-7	-	TRBV6-6	-	14	TGTGCCAGCAGCCACCAAGGGGGGGAGAGCGAGCAGTACTTC	CASSHQGGESEQYF
TRBJ1-1	-	TRBV19	-	16	TGTGCCAGTAGTACTCCCCGGGGCGAGGGGAGGACTGAAGCTTTCTTT	CASSTPRGEGRTEAFF
TRBJ2-7	TRBD1	TRBV4-1	-	14	TGCGCCAGCAGCCCGACAGGGGCCTCCTACGAGCAGTACTTC	CASSPTGASYEQYF
TRBJ1-4	-	TRBV21-1	-	18	TGTGCCAGCAGCAAAGCTAGGGGGGGTTACGGTCATGATGAAAAACTGTTTTTT	CASSKARGGYGHDEKLFF
TRBJ1-4	-	TRBV5-1	-	14	TGCGCCAGCAGTACCGGGGGGACGAGTGAAAAACTGTTTTTT	CASSTGGTSEKLFF
TRBJ2-7	TRBD2	TRBV7-8	-	16	TGTGCCAGCAGTTCGACTAGCGGGAGGCCTTCCTACGAGCAGTACTTC	CASSSTSGRPSYEQYF
TRBJ1-3	TRBD1	TRBV30	-	15	TGTGCCTGGAGTGACCCACGGACAGGGCGCGAAATCATATATTTT	CAWSDPRTGREIIYF
TRBJ2-7	TRBD1	TRBV7-2	few	15	TGTGCCAGCAGCTTAAGTTCCGGGACAGCCTACGAGCAGTACTTC	CASSLSSGTAYEQYF
TRBJ2-1	TRBD2	TRBV5-1	-	14	TGCGCCAGCAGCTTTGACGGGAGGCCTAATGAGCAGTTCTTC	CASSFDGRPNEQFF
TRBJ2-5	TRBD1	TRBV7-3	-	13	TGTGCCAGCAGCTTGGGGACAGGCGAGACCCAGTACTTC	CASSLGTGETQYF
TRBJ1-1	TRBD1	TRBV6-1	once	14	TGTGCCAGCAGCCAACAGGGGGCGTACACTGAAGCTTTCTTT	CASSQQGAYTEAFF
TRBJ2-7	TRBD1	TRBV29-1	few	11	TGCAGCGTGGGGACAGGGCTCGAGCAGTACTTC	CSVGTGLEQYF
TRBJ2-7	-	TRBV30	-	21	TGTGCCTGGAGTGTACTTCCTGGGTCCACCGTCTCGGGCAGGGGTCCCTACGAGCAGTACTTC	CAWSVLPGSTVSGRGPYEQYF
TRBJ2-3	TRBD2	TRBV18	-	15	TGTGCCAGCTCACCTCTAGCGGTTAGCACAGATACGCAGTATTTT	CASSPLAVSTDTQYF